The rows below give T cell receptor beta chains drawn from one sample of a study of shared clonotypes between healthy human individuals. Using immunoSEQ multiplex PCR, the repertoire was profiled, and TCRdb retains in-frame clones only, with some absent. The data hold some 2,400,000 clones, with approximately 96% observed a single time. What was sequenced was naive CD4+ T cells sorted from blood. The source is a man aged 18 to 29 in good health. Both conserved end residues are part of each CDR3. Fields, in order: J gene, clone size, V gene, D gene, CDR3 protein, CDR3 DNA. A D gene is named only where the DNA matches it firmly. Clone size is given for some rows only: seen once, a few or many times, or a class if the clone is expanded.

TRBJ2-7,-,TRBV6-6,-,CASTNGGTSYSYEQYF,TGTGCCAGCACAAACGGGGGCACGTCGTACTCCTACGAGCAGTACTTC
TRBJ1-1,-,TRBV10-1,-,CASSDRETEAFF,TGCGCCAGCAGTGACAGGGAAACTGAAGCTTTCTTT
TRBJ2-1,-,TRBV6-5,TRBD2,CTVKASGLSYNEQFF,TGTACGGTAAAGGCTAGCGGGCTGTCCTACAATGAGCAGTTCTTC
TRBJ1-1,-,TRBV7-6,-,CASSLGPDGNTEAFF,TGTGCCAGCAGCTTAGGCCCGGACGGGAACACTGAAGCTTTCTTT
TRBJ2-3,once,TRBV7-9,-,CASSSRDGTDTQYF,TGTGCCAGCAGCTCGAGGGACGGCACAGATACGCAGTATTTT
TRBJ1-4,-,TRBV21-1,-,CASSKGEKQGLSEKLFF,TGTGCCAGCAGCAAAGGGGAGAAACAGGGCCTTAGTGAAAAACTGTTTTTT
TRBJ2-1,-,TRBV2,TRBD1,CASSSRTGSYNEQFF,TGTGCCAGCAGTTCACGGACAGGCTCCTACAATGAGCAGTTCTTC
TRBJ2-5,-,TRBV25-1,TRBD2,CASSDLAGEYF,TGTGCCAGCAGTGATCTAGCGGGGGAGTACTTC
TRBJ1-5,-,TRBV6-6,-,CASSQTYQGDQPQHF,TGTGCCAGCAGCCAAACCTACCAGGGCGATCAGCCCCAGCATTTT
TRBJ2-4,once,TRBV5-4,TRBD1,CASSSEGQGAKNIQYF,TGTGCCAGCAGCTCGGAGGGACAGGGAGCCAAAAACATTCAGTACTTC
TRBJ1-6,once,TRBV4-1,-,CASSQASETFNSPLHF,TGCGCCAGCAGCCAAGCGTCGGAAACTTTTAATTCACCCCTCCACTTT
TRBJ1-2,-,TRBV19,-,CASSMEGDGYTF,TGTGCCAGTAGTATGGAGGGGGATGGCTACACCTTC
TRBJ1-1,-,TRBV6-4,-,CASRSTGPMNGRNTEAFF,TGTGCCAGCAGGTCAACAGGGCCCATGAATGGAAGGAACACTGAAGCTTTCTTT
TRBJ2-5,-,TRBV5-1,TRBD2,CASSLAAAGEETQYF,TGCGCCAGCAGCTTGGCCGCGGCGGGGGAGGAGACCCAGTACTTC
TRBJ2-2,-,TRBV11-3,-,CASSTGQGELFF,TGTGCCAGCAGCACCGGACAGGGGGAGCTGTTTTTT
TRBJ2-5,-,TRBV30,-,CAWSPLRGRETQYF,TGTGCCTGGAGTCCCCTCCGGGGGAGGGAGACCCAGTACTTC
TRBJ1-2,once,TRBV6-5,-,CAGAERTGGYTF,TGTGCCGGCGCTGAAAGGACCGGTGGCTACACCTTC
TRBJ2-7,-,TRBV7-8,TRBD1,CASSLEGQGTYEQYF,TGTGCCAGCAGCTTAGAGGGACAGGGGACCTACGAGCAGTACTTC
TRBJ1-3,-,TRBV5-5,-,CASSLVPSSGNTIYF,TGTGCCAGCAGCTTGGTACCGAGCTCTGGAAACACCATATATTTT
TRBJ1-1,-,TRBV6-1,-,CASSRGRAETEAFF,TGTGCCAGCAGCCGCGGGCGGGCAGAAACTGAAGCTTTCTTT
TRBJ2-7,-,TRBV5-4,-,CASTIQQGSSSEQYF,TGTGCCAGCACCATCCAGCAGGGGAGCTCCTCCGAGCAGTACTTC
TRBJ1-1,-,TRBV6-5,-,CASRAQGETFF,TGTGCCAGCAGGGCACAAGGGGAAACTTTCTTT
TRBJ2-7,-,TRBV19,TRBD1,CASRQGAEQYF,TGTGCCAGTCGACAGGGGGCCGAGCAGTACTTC
TRBJ1-5,-,TRBV6-5,TRBD1,CASSWDRLGPQHF,TGTGCCAGCAGTTGGGACAGGCTAGGGCCCCAGCATTTT
TRBJ2-5,-,TRBV10-3,TRBD2,CASGLAGFGETQYF,TGTGCCTCTGGACTAGCGGGGTTCGGAGAGACCCAGTACTTC
TRBJ2-3,-,TRBV5-4,-,CASSPGLSTDTQYF,TGTGCCAGCAGCCCGGGACTCAGCACAGATACGCAGTATTTT
TRBJ1-4,-,TRBV30,-,CAWSISGLREKLFF,TGTGCCTGGAGTATTTCAGGGTTACGTGAAAAACTGTTTTTT
TRBJ1-1,-,TRBV5-6,TRBD1,CASSRDGTGGASTEAFF,TGTGCCAGCAGCCGAGACGGGACAGGGGGAGCGAGCACTGAAGCTTTCTTT
TRBJ2-5,-,TRBV2,-,CASSGGETQYF,TGTGCCAGCAGTGGCGGGGAGACCCAGTACTTC
TRBJ2-3,few,TRBV9,-,CASSVAGTDTQYF,TGTGCCAGCAGCGTAGCGGGCACAGATACGCAGTATTTT
TRBJ2-5,-,TRBV11-2,TRBD2,CASTPHGLAGGNYQETQYF,TGTGCCAGCACCCCTCACGGGCTAGCGGGGGGGAATTACCAAGAGACCCAGTACTTC
TRBJ2-7,-,TRBV10-1,TRBD2,CASSDTFSGAGYEQYF,TGCGCCAGCAGTGACACCTTTAGCGGGGCGGGGTACGAGCAGTACTTC
TRBJ2-1,-,TRBV7-2,-,CASSLPKAGSSYNEQFF,TGTGCCAGCAGCTTACCCAAAGCGGGTAGCTCCTACAATGAGCAGTTCTTC
TRBJ1-4,-,TRBV5-3,-,CARSLLTLKGPATNEKLFF,TGTGCCAGAAGCTTGTTAACTCTGAAGGGGCCTGCGACTAATGAAAAACTGTTTTTT
TRBJ1-2,-,TRBV2,-,CASRTDDYGYTF,TGTGCCAGCCGGACAGATGACTATGGCTACACCTTC
TRBJ2-5,-,TRBV6-6,TRBD1,CASSYGQASQETQYF,TGTGCCAGCAGTTACGGACAGGCCAGCCAAGAGACCCAGTACTTC
TRBJ2-7,-,TRBV19,-,CASSRASENEQYF,TGTGCCAGTAGCAGGGCTAGCGAAAACGAGCAGTACTTC
TRBJ2-1,-,TRBV6-5,TRBD1,CASQRGTGGYNEQFF,TGTGCCAGTCAACGGGGGACAGGAGGTTACAATGAGCAGTTCTTC
TRBJ1-6,few,TRBV25-1,-,CASSLSSYNSPLHF,TGTGCCAGCAGCCTGAGCTCCTATAATTCACCCCTCCACTTT
TRBJ2-7,-,TRBV18,-,CASSPGRDHEQYF,TGTGCCAGCTCACCAGGCAGGGACCACGAGCAGTACTTC
TRBJ2-5,once,TRBV5-4,-,CASSLGPTQETQYF,TGTGCCAGCAGCTTGGGGCCAACCCAAGAGACCCAGTACTTC
TRBJ2-3,once,TRBV4-1,-,CASSQEEYGVTDTQYF,TGCGCCAGCAGCCAAGAGGAGTATGGGGTCACAGATACGCAGTATTTT
TRBJ2-1,-,TRBV9,TRBD2,CASSGLGGNTYNEQFF,TGTGCCAGCAGCGGGCTCGGGGGGAATACCTACAATGAGCAGTTCTTC
TRBJ1-2,-,TRBV6-5,-,CASSYVAGSYGYTF,TGTGCCAGCAGTTACGTCGCAGGGTCCTATGGCTACACCTTC
TRBJ2-7,-,TRBV10-1,TRBD2,CASSAGLAYEQYF,TGCGCCAGCAGTGCAGGACTAGCATACGAGCAGTACTTC
TRBJ1-1,-,TRBV4-3,-,CASSQDKGVTEAFF,TGCGCCAGCAGCCAAGATAAGGGGGTCACTGAAGCTTTCTTT